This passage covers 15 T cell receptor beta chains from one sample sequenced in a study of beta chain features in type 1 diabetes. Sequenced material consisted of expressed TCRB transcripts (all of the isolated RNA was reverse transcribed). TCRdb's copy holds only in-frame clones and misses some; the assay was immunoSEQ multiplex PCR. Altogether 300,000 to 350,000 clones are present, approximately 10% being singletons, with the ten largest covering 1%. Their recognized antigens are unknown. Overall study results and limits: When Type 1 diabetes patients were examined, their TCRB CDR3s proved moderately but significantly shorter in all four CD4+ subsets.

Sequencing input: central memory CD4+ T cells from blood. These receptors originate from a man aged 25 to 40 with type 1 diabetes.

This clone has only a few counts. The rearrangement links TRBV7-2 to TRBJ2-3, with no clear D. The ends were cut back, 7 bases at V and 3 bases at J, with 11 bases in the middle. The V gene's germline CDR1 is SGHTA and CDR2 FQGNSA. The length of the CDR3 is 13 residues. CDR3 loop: CASTFRPTDTQYF. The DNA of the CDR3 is TGTGCCAGCACCTTTCGTCCTACAGATACGCAGTATTTT.

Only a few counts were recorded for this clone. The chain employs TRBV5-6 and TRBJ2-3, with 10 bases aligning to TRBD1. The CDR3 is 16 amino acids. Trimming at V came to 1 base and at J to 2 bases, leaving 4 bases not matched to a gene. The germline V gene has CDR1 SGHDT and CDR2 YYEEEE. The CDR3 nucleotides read TGTGCCAGCAGCTTGACGGGACAGGGGTACACAGATACGCAGTATTTT. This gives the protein CASSLTGQGYTDTQYF.

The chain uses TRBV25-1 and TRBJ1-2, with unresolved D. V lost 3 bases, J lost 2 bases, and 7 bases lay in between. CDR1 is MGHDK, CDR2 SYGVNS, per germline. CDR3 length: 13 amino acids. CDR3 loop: CASSDGQNYGYTF. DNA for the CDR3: TGTGCCAGCAGTGACGGTCAGAACTATGGCTACACCTTC.

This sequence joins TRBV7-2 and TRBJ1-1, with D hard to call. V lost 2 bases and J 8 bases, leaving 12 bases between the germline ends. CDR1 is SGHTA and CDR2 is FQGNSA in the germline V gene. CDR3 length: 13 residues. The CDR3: CASSLYQATEAFF. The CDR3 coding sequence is TGTGCCAGCAGCTTATACCAGGCTACCGAAGCTTTCTTT.

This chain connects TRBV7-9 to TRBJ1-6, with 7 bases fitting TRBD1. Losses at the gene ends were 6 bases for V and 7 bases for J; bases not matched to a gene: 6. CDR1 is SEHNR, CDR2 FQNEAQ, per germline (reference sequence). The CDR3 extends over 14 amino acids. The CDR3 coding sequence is TGTGCCAGCAGTGAAGGGGGCTCAAATTCACCCCTCCACTTT. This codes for CASSEGGSNSPLHF.

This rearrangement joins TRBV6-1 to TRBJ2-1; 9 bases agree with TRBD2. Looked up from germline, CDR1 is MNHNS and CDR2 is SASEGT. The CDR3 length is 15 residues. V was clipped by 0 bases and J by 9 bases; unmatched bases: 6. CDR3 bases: TGTGCCAGCAGTGAAGCGAGCGGGGGGCCTGGTGAGCAGTTCTTC. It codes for CASSEASGGPGEQFF.

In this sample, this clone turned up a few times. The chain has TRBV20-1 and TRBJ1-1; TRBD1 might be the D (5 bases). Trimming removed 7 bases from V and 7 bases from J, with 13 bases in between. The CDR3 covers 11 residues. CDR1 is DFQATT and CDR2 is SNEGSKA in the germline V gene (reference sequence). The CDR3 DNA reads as TGCAGTGTACAGGTAACGGATGAAGCTTTCTTT. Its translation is CSVQVTDEAFF.

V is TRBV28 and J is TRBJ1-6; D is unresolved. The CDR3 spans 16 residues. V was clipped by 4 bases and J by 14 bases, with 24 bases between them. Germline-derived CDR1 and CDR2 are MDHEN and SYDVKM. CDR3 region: CASSSPSGILNLALHF. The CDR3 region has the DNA TGTGCCAGCAGTTCCCCGTCCGGGATCCTAAATTTGGCCCTCCACTTT.

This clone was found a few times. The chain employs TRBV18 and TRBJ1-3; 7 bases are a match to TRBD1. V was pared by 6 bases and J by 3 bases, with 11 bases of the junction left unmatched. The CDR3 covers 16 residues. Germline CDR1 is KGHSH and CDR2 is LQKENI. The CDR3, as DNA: TGTGCCAGCTCCCCCCCAGGGGGAAGGATTGGAAACACCATATATTTT. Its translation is CASSPPGGRIGNTIYF. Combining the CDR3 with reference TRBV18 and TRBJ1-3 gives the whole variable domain NAGVMQNPRHLVRRRGQEARLRCSPMKGHSHVYWYRQLPEEGLKFMVYLQKENIIDESGMPKERFSAEFPKEGPSILRIQQVVRGDSAAYFCASSPPGGRIGNTIYFGEGSWLTVV.

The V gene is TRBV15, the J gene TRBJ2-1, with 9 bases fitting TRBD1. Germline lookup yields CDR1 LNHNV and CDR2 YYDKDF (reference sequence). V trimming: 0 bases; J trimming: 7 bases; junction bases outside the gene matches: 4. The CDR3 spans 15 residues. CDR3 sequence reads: CATSREGTGRNEQFF. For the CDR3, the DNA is TGTGCCACCAGCAGAGAAGGGACAGGGCGGAATGAGCAGTTCTTC.

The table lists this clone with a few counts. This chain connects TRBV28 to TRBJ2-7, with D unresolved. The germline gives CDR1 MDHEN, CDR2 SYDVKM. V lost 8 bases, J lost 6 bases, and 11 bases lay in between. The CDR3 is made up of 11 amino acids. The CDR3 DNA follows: TGTGCCAGCGGGGAAAGGGTCGAGCAGTACTTC. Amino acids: CASGERVEQYF.

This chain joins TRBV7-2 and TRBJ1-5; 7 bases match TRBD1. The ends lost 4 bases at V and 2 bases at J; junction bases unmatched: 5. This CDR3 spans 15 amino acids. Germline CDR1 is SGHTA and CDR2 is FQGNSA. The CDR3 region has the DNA TGTGCCAGCAGCTGGAGGACAGGTGGCAATCAGCCCCAGCATTTT. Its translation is CASSWRTGGNQPQHF.

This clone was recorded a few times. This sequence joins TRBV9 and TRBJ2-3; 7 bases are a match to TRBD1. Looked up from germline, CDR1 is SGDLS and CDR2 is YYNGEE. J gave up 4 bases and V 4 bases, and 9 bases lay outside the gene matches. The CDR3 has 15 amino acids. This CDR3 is CASSPDRGRSDTQYF. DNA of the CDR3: TGTGCCAGCAGCCCAGATAGGGGGCGGTCAGATACGCAGTATTTT.

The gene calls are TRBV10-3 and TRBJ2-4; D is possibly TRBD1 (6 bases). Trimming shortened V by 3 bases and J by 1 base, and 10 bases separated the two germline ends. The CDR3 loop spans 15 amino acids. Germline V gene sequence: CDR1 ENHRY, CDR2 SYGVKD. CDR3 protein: CAISDRGTAKNIQYF. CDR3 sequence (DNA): TGTGCCATCAGTGACAGGGGAACGGCCAAAAACATTCAGTACTTC.

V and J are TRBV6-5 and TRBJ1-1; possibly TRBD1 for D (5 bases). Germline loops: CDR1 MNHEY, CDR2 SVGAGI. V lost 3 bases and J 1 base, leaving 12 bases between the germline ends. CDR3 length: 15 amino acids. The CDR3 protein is CASSYMGVANTEAFF. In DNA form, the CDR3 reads TGTGCCAGCAGTTATATGGGGGTGGCGAACACTGAAGCTTTCTTT.